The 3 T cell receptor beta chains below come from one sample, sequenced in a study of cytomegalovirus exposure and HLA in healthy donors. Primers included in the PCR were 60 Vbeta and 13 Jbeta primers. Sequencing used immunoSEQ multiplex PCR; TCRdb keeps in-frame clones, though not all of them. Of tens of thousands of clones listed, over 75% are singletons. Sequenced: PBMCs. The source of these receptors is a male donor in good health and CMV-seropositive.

The CDR3 spells CSVAWGLSGNTIYF. The CDR3 DNA reads as TGCAGCGTTGCATGGGGCCTCTCTGGAAACACCATATATTTT. The chain is built from TRBV29-1 and TRBJ1-3, with D maybe TRBD1 (5 bases). The V end was cut by 4 bases, the J end by 0 bases, with 10 bases between. This CDR3 is built from 14 residues. Germline-derived CDR1 and CDR2 are SQVTM and ANQGSEA.

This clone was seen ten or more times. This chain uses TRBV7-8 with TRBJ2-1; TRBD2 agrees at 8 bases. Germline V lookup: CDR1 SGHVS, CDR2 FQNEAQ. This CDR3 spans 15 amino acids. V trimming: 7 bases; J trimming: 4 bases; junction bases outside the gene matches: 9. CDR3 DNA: TGTGCCAGCAAAGACCCCCCTAGCGGGTACAATGAGCAGTTCTTC. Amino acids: CASKDPPSGYNEQFF.

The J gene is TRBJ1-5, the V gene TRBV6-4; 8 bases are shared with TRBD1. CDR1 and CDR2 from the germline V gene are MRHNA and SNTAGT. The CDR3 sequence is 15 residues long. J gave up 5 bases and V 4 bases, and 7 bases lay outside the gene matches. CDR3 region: CASSVGRGRDQPQHF. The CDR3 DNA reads TGTGCCAGCAGTGTTGGCAGGGGGCGTGATCAGCCCCAGCATTTT.